This T cell receptor beta chain was captured in a study of T cell repertoires in ileal Crohn's disease (dated by TCRdb to 2018 to 2020). With respect to the entire study: The median duration of disease was around 8 years, and at the time of surgery 35% of patients were active smokers. Roughly half of the patients were given postoperative therapy, with around eleven receiving thiopurines and about 19 receiving anti-TNF agents. A Rutgeerts score higher than i0 was the definition used for endoscopic postoperative recurrence. A total of 170 or so mucosal samples from around 57 patients were sequenced, collected from several sites on the surgical specimen and at postoperative endoscopy. The study was conducted in parallel with a multicentre cohort built to find predictors of early endoscopic recurrence after ileocolonic resection. TCR repertoire analysis was done in 57 Crohn's disease patients from a prospective multicentre cohort. Every patient underwent surgery because of a complication, which was stricturing disease in roughly 60% of cases and penetrating disease in roughly 39%.

CDR3 length: 15 amino acids, cysteine to phenylalanine. Left in the record is the CDR3 DNA by itself, 45 bases read in frame from the first base. Per the germline V gene, SNHLY is the CDR1 and FYNNEI is the CDR2. A distance of 12 bases separates the germline ends of V and J, which lose 7 bases and 0 bases respectively. The paper's findings and limits, for the study overall: Sorted CD8 T cells carried more high-frequency clones than CD4 T cells, suggesting mucosal expansions were mainly CD8. Higher percentages of high-frequency clones at the time of surgery were linked to endoscopic recurrence, and every patient with clonality above 26.8% (18/57) had recurrence. Patients who were active smokers at surgery had a significantly higher proportion of clonal expansions than non-smokers (roughly 27% vs 19%, p=0.02). Mucosal CD4 and CD8 T cells were sorted and sequenced only in a subgroup of patients, the size of which was not stated.

Around 0.45 micrograms of biopsy DNA per sample were submitted for commercial TCRB immunosequencing. Adaptive Biotechnology amplified CDR3 regions from genomic DNA with a two-step multiplex PCR that controlled for amplification bias. Primers for every V and J gene segment were used in the first PCR, and barcodes and Illumina adapters were added in the second PCR. CDR3 libraries were sequenced on an Illumina instrument. The authors' analysis ran thus. The analysis used both the pipelines supplied by the vendor and custom analysis of the raw data in R/Bioconductor with R version 3.3.0. Clonality, ranging from 0 to 1, was calculated as the inverse of the normalised Shannon entropy of all productive clones. High-frequency clones were defined as the repertoire share of the top 100 clones, retaining only clones passing a 95% confidence test. The Simpson index measured repertoire diversity, and the Morisita-Horn index measured overlap between samples. Held by TCRdb, this immuneACCESS table contains in-frame sequences only and omits some clones. Under half of the omission traces to an unresolved V gene where checked; the cause of the rest is unknown. D and trimming come from the DNA, and the V and J calls and clone size come from that table. This sample gives 30,000 to 35,000 clones in total; around 80% of them show up just once. Roughly 20% of the sample is in the top ten clones.

To be eligible, patients had to be adults with ileal or ileocolonic Crohn's disease and an indication for ileocolonic resection. Whole ileal mucosal biopsies were kept frozen at -80 degrees C prior to DNA extraction. Genomic DNA was isolated from frozen whole biopsies using a TRizol-based method, and the DNA was quantified with a NanoDrop 2000 spectrophotometer. This clone appeared a single time. The target of this receptor is not known. Per-base qualities were not stored, and no clone one base away is much larger. This TCR derives from an adult with Crohn's disease. Here the chain combines TRBV2 and TRBJ1-4; matching of 5 bases hints at TRBD1 as the D gene. The material sequenced was ileal tissue. The DNA sequence is TGTGCCAGCAAAGAAAGACAGTCAACTAATGAAAAACTGTTTTTT. This yields the protein CASKERQSTNEKLFF.